This TCR beta chain was observed in a study of T cells in Graves' hyperthyroidism and ophthalmopathy. Across the whole study: Before treatment of any kind, peripheral blood was taken at initial diagnosis.

Comment on this clonotype: Its matching antigen is unknown.

Study conclusions and caveats: In the analysis, a 13 V-J model separated ophthalmopathy from stable hyperthyroidism.

Among the patients, aged 18 to 65, hyperthyroidism was newly diagnosed and had lasted under 2 months. The authors took PBMCs from 10 ml fresh peripheral blood. Germline loops: CDR1 MNHNS, CDR2 SASEGT. V was cut by 5 bases and J by 3 bases, with 16 bases left in between. This CDR3 contains 15 residues. TCR beta CDR3 regions were amplified from RNA. The TCR CDR3 first-round RT-PCR relied on the HTBI primer set. Each CDR3 protein gets one entry after TCRdb re-called the multiplex PCR reads with MiXCR. The table lists about 300,000 distinct CDR3 sequences, roughly 13% of them singletons. This TCR came from a woman in her twenties or thirties with Graves' hyperthyroidism that later progressed to Graves' ophthalmopathy. V gene TRBV6-1 combines with J gene TRBJ1-2; perhaps TRBD1 as D (5 bases). Sequenced: blood. The CDR3 here is CASSYRPGDYYGYTF. CDR3 coding DNA: TGTGCCAGCAGTTACCGTCCGGGGGATTACTATGGCTACACCTTC.